This T cell receptor beta chain is from a study of cytomegalovirus exposure and HLA in healthy donors. Looking at the study overall: Out of 398 genotyped donors, about 76% belonged to the Caucasian-associated ancestry cluster.

Overall study results and limits: Roughly even sequencing depth across donors was the assumption behind the presence/absence analyses. Reports indicate that TCR beta sequences accurately predicted the HLA-A and HLA-B alleles of most subjects. Later analysis reportedly placed an Asian-associated ancestry cluster below the roughly 600-donor mean in N-insertions.

V lost 7 bases, J lost 4 bases, and 11 bases lay in between. The germline V gene encodes CDR1 SGHTS and CDR2 YDEGEE. This CDR3 region has 12 residues. The PCR ran on 60 Vbeta and 13 Jbeta primers. The table came from immunoSEQ multiplex PCR; TCRdb's copy has only in-frame clones and leaves some out. The sample holds roughly 180,000 clones, roughly 80% seen once. Points on this clone: What it binds is unknown.

The receptor was isolated from a boy aged 10-17 years in good health and CMV-seronegative. Sample: PBMCs. V gene TRBV5-8 combines with J gene TRBJ1-1; D remains unclear. The CDR3 is CASGLWSTEAFF. The DNA of the CDR3 is TGTGCCAGCGGGTTATGGAGCACTGAAGCTTTCTTT.